This T cell receptor (beta chain) was documented in a study of human T cells and chemical hapten exposure. In TCRdb, the RACE reads were re-called with MiXCR into one record per CDR3 protein. The data contain about 50,000 distinct CDR3 sequences, roughly 4.5% of them singletons. In its sample, this clonotype was seen many times. Noted time point: healthy volunteer bleed at 2 weeks. Total RNA extraction was carried out from unfractionated whole blood. The V gene end was trimmed by 6 bases and the J gene end by 3 bases; junction bases not matched to a gene: 6. The CDR3 contains 14 residues. Sequenced input: whole blood. The receptor was isolated from a female donor in good health. Some clones in this sample may be carry-over from other donors' samples. V is TRBV12-3 or TRBV12-4 and J is TRBJ2-7; 9 nucleotides agree with TRBD1. This chain's CDR3 is CASSRGTGNYEQYF. The CDR3 DNA reads as TGTGCCAGCAGCAGAGGGACAGGGAACTACGAGCAGTACTTC.